The 27 T cell receptor beta chains in this list originate from one sample, sequenced in a study of blood T cells in healthy people across ages. With a J-beta primer mix and a sample-barcoded 5' primer, a second PCR ran 7 to 11 cycles. Each CDR3 protein is one row after TCRdb ran MiXCR on the 5' RACE reads. The sample lists about 770,000 distinct CDR3 sequences, roughly 44% occurring once. The specimen sequenced was blood. The origin of the receptors is a man in his 60s in good health.

The rearrangement joins TRBV10-3 to TRBJ1-5; tentatively, D is TRBD1 (5 bases). The V gene lost 4 bases and the J gene lost 1 base, with 11 bases spanning the gap. CDR1 and CDR2 (germline): ENHRY, SYGVKD. This CDR3 has 15 residues. The CDR3 bases are TGTGCCATCAGTGCGCAGGGTTCGAGCAATCAGCCCCAGCATTTT. It specifies CAISAQGSSNQPQHF.

This clonotype was seen a handful of times. The chain employs TRBV7-2 and TRBJ2-4, with D possibly matching TRBD2 (5 bases). Looked up from germline, CDR1 is SGHTA and CDR2 is FQGNSA. The ends were cut back, 2 bases at V and 5 bases at J, with 7 bases in the middle. This CDR3 is built from 13 residues. CDR3 bases: TGTGCCAGCAGCTTACAGAGGGAAAACATTCAGTACTTC. Amino acid sequence: CASSLQRENIQYF.

As regards this clonotype: A much larger clone differs by one base, so this may be a read error. The genes are TRBV27 and TRBJ2-4, with a tentative D call TRBD1 (5 bases). Looked up from germline, CDR1 is MNHEY and CDR2 is SMNVEV (reference sequence). The CDR3 spans 15 residues. The CDR3 DNA sequence: TGTGCCAGCAGTTCCAGACAGACCTACAAAGACATTCAGTACTTC. Its protein is CASSSRQTYKDIQYF.

This chain uses TRBV14 with TRBJ2-7; D possibly uses TRBD1 or TRBD2 (6 bases each). Germline-derived CDR1 and CDR2 are SGHDN and FVKESK. The CDR3 is made up of 15 amino acids. Trimming removed 5 bases from V and 7 bases from J, with 21 bases in between. The CDR3 loop reads CASSSDWGANNEQYF. Here the CDR3 DNA reads TGTGCCAGCAGCTCCGATTGGGGGGCTAACAATGAGCAGTACTTC.

This clonotype has ten or more counts. The chain is built from TRBV2 and TRBJ2-1, with 8 bases aligning to TRBD1. This CDR3 contains 15 residues. The J segment lost 4 bases and the V segment lost 2 bases, leaving 4 bases of the junction unmatched. The germline V gene has CDR1 SNHLY and CDR2 FYNNEI. CDR3 in amino acids: CASSESGGRYNEQFF. Written as DNA, the CDR3 is TGTGCCAGCAGTGAATCAGGGGGCCGGTACAATGAGCAGTTCTTC.

The CDR3 is CASGTSGAEAGTQYF. The CDR3 nucleotides are TGTGCCAGCGGGACTAGCGGGGCCGAAGCAGGGACCCAGTACTTC. The chain couples TRBV9 to TRBJ2-5; 13 positions agree with TRBD2. Trimming removed 7 bases from V and 7 bases from J; junction bases left unmatched: 10. Germline V gives CDR1 SGDLS, CDR2 YYNGEE. This CDR3 is built from 15 residues.

The chain combines TRBV5-1 with TRBJ2-1, with D unresolved. The CDR3 totals 13 residues. CDR1 and CDR2 from the germline V gene are SGHRS and YFSETQ. V was pared by 6 bases and J by 5 bases, with 12 bases between. This CDR3 reads CASNEKADNEQFF. The CDR3 bases are TGCGCCAGCAATGAGAAGGCGGACAATGAGCAGTTCTTC.

This sequence joins TRBV11-2 and TRBJ2-3; D unclear. CDR1 SGHAT and CDR2 FQNNGV come from the germline V gene. The CDR3 runs to 13 residues. V was trimmed by 4 bases and J by 13 bases, leaving 18 bases between them. The CDR3 region has the DNA TGTGCCAGCAGCTCTTTAGTAGTGGAGTATAAGTATTTT. Its protein product is CASSSLVVEYKYF.

In the case of this clonotype: The junction departs from the called germline gene at one end, perhaps through a read error. The chain employs TRBV5-1 and TRBJ2-3; the D gene could be TRBD1 or TRBD2 (5 bases each). This CDR3 is 14 amino acids long. Germline V gene data show CDR1 as SGHRS and CDR2 as YFSETQ. DNA for the CDR3: TGCGCCAGCAGCTTCGGGGCACGGGGAGATACGCGGTATTTT. It translates to CASSFGARGDTRYF.

This clonotype was recorded once. CDR3 region: CASSQTPPGTNTGELFF. CDR3 bases: TGTGCCAGCAGCCAAACGCCCCCGGGGACGAACACCGGGGAGCTGTTTTTT. The V call is TRBV28, the J call TRBJ2-2; perhaps TRBD2 as D (5 bases). This CDR3 comprises 17 residues. Germline CDR1 MDHEN, CDR2 SYDVKM. The germline V and J ends were trimmed by 6 bases and 0 bases, with 17 bases remaining between them.

On this clonotype itself: Compared with germline, one end of the junction differs, possibly owing to a read error. The chain links TRBV20-1 to TRBJ2-3; perhaps D is TRBD1 or TRBD2 (6 bases each). The CDR3 loop spans 15 amino acids. Germline loops: CDR1 DFQATT, CDR2 SNEGSKA (reference sequence). The CDR3 DNA is TGCGGTGCTAGAGATGTACGGGGGCGTGCAGATACGCAGTATTTT. It yields the protein CGARDVRGRADTQYF.

With respect to this clonotype: Since a much larger clone is just one base distant, this may be a read error. This chain connects TRBV7-2 to TRBJ1-2, with 12 nucleotides matching TRBD1. CDR1 is SGHTA, CDR2 FQGNSA, per germline. V gave up 3 bases and J gave up 6 bases; unmatched junction bases: 5. CDR3 length: 15 residues. The CDR3 bases are TGTGCCAGCAGCTTTGCGGGACAGGGGGCAGATGGCTACACCTTC. This translates into CASSFAGQGADGYTF.

The chain joins TRBV9 to TRBJ1-4, with a weak D call TRBD1 (6 bases). The V and J ends lost 1 base and 7 bases respectively, with 20 bases between them. The CDR3 is made up of 17 amino acids. Germline loops: CDR1 SGDLS, CDR2 YYNGEE. The CDR3: CASSVPIDWGATEKLFF. The CDR3 bases are TGTGCCAGCAGCGTACCGATCGATTGGGGGGCTACTGAAAAACTGTTTTTT.

This clonotype was detected a few times. The J gene is TRBJ2-4, the V gene TRBV5-1, with TRBD2 identical over 7 bases. The CDR3 runs 14 residues. Germline CDR1 SGHRS, CDR2 YFSETQ. V trimming: 3 bases; J trimming: 8 bases; junction bases outside the gene matches: 8. The CDR3: CASSSLRGGDIQYF. The CDR3 nucleotides read TGCGCCAGCAGCTCCCTGAGGGGAGGGGACATTCAGTACTTC.

The chain uses TRBV6-4 and TRBJ1-2, with 9 bases fitting TRBD1. This CDR3 comprises 15 residues. Germline V gene lookup returns CDR1 MRHNA and CDR2 SNTAGT. After removal of 6 bases from V and 8 bases from J, the junction contained 13 bases not matched to a gene. The CDR3 reads CASRGRGTGLRGYTF. The CDR3 region has the DNA TGTGCCAGCAGAGGACGGGGGACAGGGCTGCGAGGCTACACCTTC.

This chain links TRBV11-2 with TRBJ2-7; no definite D call. The CDR3 sequence is 15 residues long. Germline V gives CDR1 SGHAT, CDR2 FQNNGV. V was clipped by 0 bases and J by 2 bases, with 11 bases between them. The CDR3 coding sequence is TGTGCCAGCAGCTTAGAAGCAGCAGAGACCTACGAGCAGTACTTC. Translation: CASSLEAAETYEQYF.

The V call is TRBV7-2, the J call TRBJ2-2; 9 bases are a match to TRBD2. CDR3 size: 15 residues. The trim removed 6 bases at V and 10 bases at J, leaving 12 bases unmatched. The germline V gene encodes CDR1 SGHTA and CDR2 FQGNSA. CDR3 protein: CASRIAGEGTEELFF. Here the CDR3 DNA reads TGTGCCAGCAGGATAGCGGGGGAGGGGACTGAGGAGCTGTTTTTT. Combining the CDR3 with reference TRBV7-2 and TRBJ2-2 gives the whole variable domain GAGVSQSPSNKVTEKGKDVELRCDPISGHTALYWYRQSLGQGLEFLIYFQGNSAPDKSGLPSDRFSAERTGGSVSTLTIQRTQQEDSAVYLCASRIAGEGTEELFFGEGSRLTVL.

This clonotype was observed a handful of times. The chain employs TRBV5-1 and TRBJ2-7; D is undetermined. The V end was cut by 2 bases, the J end by 3 bases, with 12 bases between. CDR1 and CDR2 from the germline V gene are SGHRS and YFSETQ. CDR3 length equals 14 residues. CDR3 loop: CASSLSNPSYEQYF. DNA for the CDR3: TGCGCCAGCAGCTTATCAAATCCCAGCTACGAGCAGTACTTC.

The chain links TRBV20-1 to TRBJ1-6; 8 bases map to TRBD1. Trimming cost V 1 base and J 7 bases; bases outside gene matches: 12. CDR1 and CDR2 from the germline V gene are DFQATT and SNEGSKA (reference sequence). The CDR3 has 17 amino acids. The CDR3 region is CSARGGAGGVRNSPLHF. As DNA, the CDR3 is TGCAGTGCTAGAGGGGGGGCAGGGGGCGTGAGGAATTCACCCCTCCACTTT.

In DNA, the CDR3 is TGTGCCAGCAGCCGAGTCACTGCCTCGGTCGGGGAGCTGTTTTTT. It encodes CASSRVTASVGELFF. V and J are TRBV7-2 and TRBJ2-2, with D unclear. Germline V gene data show CDR1 as SGHTA and CDR2 as FQGNSA. The CDR3 is 15 amino acids. The V and J ends lost 5 bases and 7 bases respectively, with 17 bases between them.

V and J are TRBV20-1 and TRBJ2-5; unclear D gene. Between the trimmed V and J ends, which lost 6 bases and 5 bases, there was a span of 19 bases. There are 14 residues in the CDR3. CDR1 is DFQATT and CDR2 is SNEGSKA in the germline V gene (reference sequence). CDR3 sequence reads: CSAQLGSSWETQYF. The DNA for the CDR3 is TGCAGTGCCCAACTCGGGTCCTCGTGGGAGACCCAGTACTTC.

Remarks on this clonotype: The germline gene is not matched at one end of the junction; a read error may be the cause. This chain joins TRBV7-2 and TRBJ1-2; 10 nucleotides align to TRBD1. Germline V CDR1 and CDR2: SGHTA, FQGNSA. The CDR3 contains 17 residues. CDR3 DNA sequence: TGCGCCAGCAGCTTAGCGGGGACAGGGGTTACTTTCTATGGCTACACCTTC. This sequence encodes CASSLAGTGVTFYGYTF.

The count of this clonotype is one. The rearrangement uses TRBV28 and TRBJ2-7; 10 nucleotides align to TRBD1. The CDR3 sequence is 14 residues long. Germline loops: CDR1 MDHEN, CDR2 SYDVKM. Trimming cost V 5 bases and J 4 bases; bases outside gene matches: 5. The CDR3 nucleotides are TGTGCCAGCAGTGCTCCGGGACAGGGGTACGAGCAGTACTTC. Amino acids: CASSAPGQGYEQYF.

The V gene is TRBV6-5, the J gene TRBJ1-4, with a weak D call TRBD1 (6 bases). The V end lost 6 bases, the J end lost 6 bases, and 17 bases lay between the germline ends. CDR1 MNHEY and CDR2 SVGAGI come from the germline V gene. The CDR3 length is 15 residues. CDR3 nucleotides: TGTGCCAGCAGCCCCCTCCGGGGGGCAGATGAAAAACTGTTTTTT. Encoded protein: CASSPLRGADEKLFF.

V is TRBV12-3 or TRBV12-4 and J is TRBJ2-3; a possible D gene is TRBD2 (6 bases). With 3 bases removed from V and 5 bases from J, the gap between germline ends came to 12 bases. The CDR3 extends over 14 amino acids. The CDR3 sequence is CASSFGVGGDTQYF. CDR3 nucleotide sequence: TGTGCCAGCAGTTTCGGGGTGGGAGGAGATACGCAGTATTTT.

This clonotype has just a few counts. The rearrangement uses TRBV4-1 and TRBJ1-4; D uncertain. Germline values: CDR1 MGHRA, CDR2 YSYEKL. Trimming removed 1 base from V and 4 bases from J, with 7 bases in between. The length of the CDR3 is 14 residues. The CDR3: CASSQAEDNEKLFF. DNA of the CDR3: TGCGCCAGCAGCCAAGCAGAGGATAATGAAAAACTGTTTTTT.

This clonotype was seen a handful of times. The J gene is TRBJ2-7, the V gene TRBV6-1; D is unclear. The V end lost 8 bases, the J end lost 7 bases, and 18 bases lay between the germline ends. The CDR3 has 13 residues. The V gene's germline CDR1 is MNHNS and CDR2 SASEGT. The CDR3 DNA is TGTGCCAGCGGCTCCGGGCTAAACTATGAGCAGTACTTC. Translation: CASGSGLNYEQYF.